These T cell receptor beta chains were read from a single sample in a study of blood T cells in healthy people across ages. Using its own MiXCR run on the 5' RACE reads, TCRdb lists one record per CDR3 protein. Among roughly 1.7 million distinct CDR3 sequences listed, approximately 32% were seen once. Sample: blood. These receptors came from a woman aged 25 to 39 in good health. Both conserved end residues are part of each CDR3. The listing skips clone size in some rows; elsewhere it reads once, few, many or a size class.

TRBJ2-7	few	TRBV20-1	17	CSARSLASGQAFYEQYF
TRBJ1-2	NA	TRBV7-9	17	CASSPPAGQGSFGGYTF
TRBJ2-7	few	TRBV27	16	CASRSSRRRETYEQYF
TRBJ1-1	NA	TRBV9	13	CASSAVGGTEAFF
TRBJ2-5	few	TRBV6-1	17	CASSVRISQGIQETQYF
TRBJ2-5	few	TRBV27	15	CASSLSKGGGETQYF
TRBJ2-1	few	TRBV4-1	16	CASSREAGGRLDEQFF
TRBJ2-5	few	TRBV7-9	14	CASRKGLPEETQYF
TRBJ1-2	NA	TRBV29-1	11	CAGTRSYGYTF
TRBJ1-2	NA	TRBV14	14	CASSRGGGTYGYTF
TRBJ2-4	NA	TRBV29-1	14	CSVGDQTAKNIQYF
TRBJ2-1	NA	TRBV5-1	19	CASSLATGRLAGVLNEQFF
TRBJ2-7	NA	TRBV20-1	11	CSAILYDEQYF
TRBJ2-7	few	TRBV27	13	CASRRLASYEQYF
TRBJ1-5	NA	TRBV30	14	CAWSVGYSNQPQHF
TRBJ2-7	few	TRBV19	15	CASSAGQGIFYEQYF
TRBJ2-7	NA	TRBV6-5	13	CASSSILGGEQYF
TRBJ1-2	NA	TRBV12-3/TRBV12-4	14	CASSITGTAYGYTF
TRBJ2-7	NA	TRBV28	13	CASTLLEARGEYF
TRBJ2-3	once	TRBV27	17	CASSFLGPAGFTDTQYF
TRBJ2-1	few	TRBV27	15	CASLPGTSGYNEQFF
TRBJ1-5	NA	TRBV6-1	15	CASSEALTPDRPQHF
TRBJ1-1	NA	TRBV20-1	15	CSARDWETGATEAFF
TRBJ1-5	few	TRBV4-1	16	CASSQEGQGDGQPQHF
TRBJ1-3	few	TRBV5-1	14	CASADGTSGNTIYF
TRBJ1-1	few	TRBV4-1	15	CASSQDHTLNTEAFF
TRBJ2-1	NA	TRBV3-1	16	CASSPYGARDGNKQFF
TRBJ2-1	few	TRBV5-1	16	CASSLSQGRSYNERFF
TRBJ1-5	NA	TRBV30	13	CAWSGGAAQPQHF
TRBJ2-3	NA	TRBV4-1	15	CASSQGNGGADTQYF
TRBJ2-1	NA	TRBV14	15	CASSQEPASWNEQFF
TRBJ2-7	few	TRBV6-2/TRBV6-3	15	CASSYGPPEDYEQYF
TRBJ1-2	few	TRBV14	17	CASSPSEGVSLLYGYTF
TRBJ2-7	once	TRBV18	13	CANARSDSYEQYF
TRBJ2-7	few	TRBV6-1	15	CASSEADSAPYEQYF
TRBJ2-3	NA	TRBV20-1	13	CSAREGAGDTQYF
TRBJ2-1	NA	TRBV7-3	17	CASSLRGSTSGSNEQFF
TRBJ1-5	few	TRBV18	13	CASSPVVGQPQHF
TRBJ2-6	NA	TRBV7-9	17	CASSLSGRVSGANVLTF
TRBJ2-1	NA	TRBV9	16	CASSVAGASSYNEQFF
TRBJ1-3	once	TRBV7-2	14	CASSPTGTGNTIYF
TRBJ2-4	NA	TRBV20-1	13	CSAASGSSNIQYF